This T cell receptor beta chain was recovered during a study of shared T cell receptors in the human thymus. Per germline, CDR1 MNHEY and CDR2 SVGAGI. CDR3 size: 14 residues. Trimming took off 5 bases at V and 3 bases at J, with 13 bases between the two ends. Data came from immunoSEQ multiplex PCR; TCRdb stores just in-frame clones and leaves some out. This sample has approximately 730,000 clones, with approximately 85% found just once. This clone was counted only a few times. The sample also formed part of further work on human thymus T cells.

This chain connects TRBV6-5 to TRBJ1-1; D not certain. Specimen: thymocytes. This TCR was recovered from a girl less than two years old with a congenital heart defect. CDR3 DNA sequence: TGTGCCAGCAGTGATCCCGGGGAAGACACTGAAGCTTTCTTT. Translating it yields CASSDPGEDTEAFF.